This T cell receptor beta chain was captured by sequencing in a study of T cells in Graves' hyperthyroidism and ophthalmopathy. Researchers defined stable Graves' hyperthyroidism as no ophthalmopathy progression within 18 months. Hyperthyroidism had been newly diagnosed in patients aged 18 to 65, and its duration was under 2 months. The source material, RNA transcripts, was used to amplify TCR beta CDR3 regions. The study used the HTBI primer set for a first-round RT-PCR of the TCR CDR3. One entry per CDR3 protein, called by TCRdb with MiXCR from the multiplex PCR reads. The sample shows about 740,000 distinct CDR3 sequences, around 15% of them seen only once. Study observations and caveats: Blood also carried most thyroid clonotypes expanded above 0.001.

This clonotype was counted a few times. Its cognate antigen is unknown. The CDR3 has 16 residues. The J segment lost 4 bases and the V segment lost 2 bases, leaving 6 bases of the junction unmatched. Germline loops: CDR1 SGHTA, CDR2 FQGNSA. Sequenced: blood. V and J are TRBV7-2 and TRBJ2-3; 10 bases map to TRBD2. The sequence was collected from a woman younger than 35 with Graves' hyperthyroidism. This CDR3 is CASSLSSGRPADTQYF. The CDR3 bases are TGTGCCAGCAGCTTAAGTAGCGGGAGGCCAGCAGATACGCAGTATTTT. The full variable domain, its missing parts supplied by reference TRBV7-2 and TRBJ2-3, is GAGVSQSPSNKVTEKGKDVELRCDPISGHTALYWYRQSLGQGLEFLIYFQGNSAPDKSGLPSDRFSAERTGGSVSTLTIQRTQQEDSAVYLCASSLSSGRPADTQYFGPGTRLTVL.